This T cell receptor (beta chain) was documented in a study of control samples from healthy donors and cancer patients. Assay: immunoSEQ multiplex PCR; the TCRdb copy retains only in-frame clones and omits some. The table shows some 140,000 clones, with 94% occurring only once. The origin of this receptor is a man in his forties in good health. The sample was blood.

DNA for the CDR3: TGTGCCAGCAGCCCCCTCTCTACTCGACGCAACTATGGCTACACCTTC. Translated: CASSPLSTRRNYGYTF. This chain joins TRBV6-2 or TRBV6-3 and TRBJ1-2; D not certain. The CDR3 covers 16 residues. Germline CDR1 MNHEY, CDR2 SVGEGT. V lost 6 bases, J lost 2 bases, and 19 bases lay in between.